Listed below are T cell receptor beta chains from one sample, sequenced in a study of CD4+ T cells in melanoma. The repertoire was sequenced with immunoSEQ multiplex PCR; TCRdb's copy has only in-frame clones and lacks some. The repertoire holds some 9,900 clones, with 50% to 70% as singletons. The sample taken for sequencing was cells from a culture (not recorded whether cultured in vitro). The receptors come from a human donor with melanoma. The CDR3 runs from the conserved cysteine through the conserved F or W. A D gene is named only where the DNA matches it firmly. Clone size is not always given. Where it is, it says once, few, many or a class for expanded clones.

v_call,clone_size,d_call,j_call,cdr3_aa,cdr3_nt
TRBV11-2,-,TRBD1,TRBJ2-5,CASRTTGRETQYF,TGTGCCAGCAGAACGACAGGGCGGGAGACCCAGTACTTC
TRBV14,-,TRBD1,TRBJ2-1,CASSQWDSLNEQFF,TGTGCCAGCAGCCAATGGGACAGTTTAAATGAGCAGTTCTTC
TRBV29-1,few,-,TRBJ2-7,CSVDGGSYEQYF,TGCAGCGTTGATGGAGGGTCCTACGAGCAGTACTTC
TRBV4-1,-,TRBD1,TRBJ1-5,CASSYRGLGDQPQHF,TGCGCCAGCAGCTACAGGGGGTTGGGCGATCAGCCCCAGCATTTT
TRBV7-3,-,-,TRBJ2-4,CASSLSYGNIQYF,TGTGCCAGCAGCCTCTCCTACGGGAACATTCAGTACTTC
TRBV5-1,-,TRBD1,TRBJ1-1,CASSLAGGFGAFF,TGCGCCAGCAGCTTGGCAGGGGGATTTGGGGCTTTCTTT
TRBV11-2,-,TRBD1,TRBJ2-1,CASSFRQGASNEQFF,TGTGCCAGCAGCTTCCGACAGGGGGCTAGTAATGAGCAGTTCTTC
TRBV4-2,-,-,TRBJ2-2,CASSQAGAYTGELFF,TGTGCCAGCAGCCAAGCGGGGGCCTACACCGGGGAGCTGTTTTTT
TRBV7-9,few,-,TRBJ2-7,CASSLEAQGSEQYF,TGTGCCAGCAGCTTAGAGGCCCAGGGAAGCGAGCAGTACTTC
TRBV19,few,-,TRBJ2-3,CASTTPSTDTQYF,TGTGCCAGCACCACCCCTAGCACAGATACGCAGTATTTT
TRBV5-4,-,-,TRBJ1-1,CASSSEGMGTEAFF,TGCGCCAGCAGCTCCGAGGGGATGGGGACTGAAGCTTTCTTT
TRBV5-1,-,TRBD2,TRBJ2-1,CASSPGLANEQFF,TGCGCCAGCAGCCCGGGACTAGCGAATGAGCAGTTCTTC
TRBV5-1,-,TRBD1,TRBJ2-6,CASSYGTGASGANVLTF,TGCGCCAGCAGCTATGGGACAGGGGCCTCTGGGGCCAACGTCCTGACTTTC
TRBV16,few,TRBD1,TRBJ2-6,CASSHLGTGLSGANVLTF,TGTGCCAGCAGCCACCTCGGGACAGGGCTGTCTGGGGCCAACGTCCTGACTTTC
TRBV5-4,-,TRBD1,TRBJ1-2,CASSLGDRENYGYTF,TGTGCCAGCAGCTTAGGGGACAGGGAAAACTATGGCTACACCTTC
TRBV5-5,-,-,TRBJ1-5,CASSLKESGQPQHF,TGTGCCAGCAGCCTCAAGGAGTCGGGGCAGCCCCAGCATTTT
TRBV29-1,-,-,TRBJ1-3,CSVLKSSGNTIYF,TGCAGCGTTTTAAAAAGCTCTGGAAACACCATATATTTT
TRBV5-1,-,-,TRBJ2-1,CASSLGDLYNEQFF,TGCGCCAGCAGCTTGGGGGACTTATACAATGAGCAGTTCTTC
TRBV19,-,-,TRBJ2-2,CASKSILAGELFF,TGTGCCAGTAAGTCAATCCTGGCCGGGGAGCTGTTTTTT
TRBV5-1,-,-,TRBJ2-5,CASSLVGPQETQYF,TGCGCCAGCAGCTTGGTAGGGCCCCAAGAGACCCAGTACTTC
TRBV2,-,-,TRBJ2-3,CASIWNTQYF,TGTGCCAGCATATGGAATACGCAGTATTTT
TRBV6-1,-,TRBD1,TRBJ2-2,CASGDRRNTGELFF,TGTGCCAGTGGGGACAGGAGGAACACCGGGGAGCTGTTTTTT
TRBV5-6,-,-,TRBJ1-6,CASSPWGRVVNSPLHF,TGTGCCAGCAGCCCATGGGGACGGGTGGTGAATTCACCCCTCCACTTT
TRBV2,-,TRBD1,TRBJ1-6,CASSGDRDRAYSPLHF,TGTGCCAGCAGTGGGGACCGGGACAGGGCTTATTCACCCCTCCACTTT
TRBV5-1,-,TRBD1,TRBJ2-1,CASSLGDSYNEQFF,TGCGCCAGCAGCTTGGGGGACAGTTACAATGAGCAGTTCTTC
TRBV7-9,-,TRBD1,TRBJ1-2,CASSLRGTDGYTF,TGTGCCAGCAGCTTGCGGGGGACAGATGGCTACACCTTC
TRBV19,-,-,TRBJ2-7,CASSHKHSDVNEQYF,TGTGCCAGTAGTCATAAACATTCGGACGTGAACGAGCAGTACTTC
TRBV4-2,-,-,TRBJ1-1,CASSQQGRARGTEAFF,TGTGCCAGCAGCCAACAAGGTAGGGCCCGGGGGACTGAAGCTTTCTTT
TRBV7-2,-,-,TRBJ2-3,CASSLLGPDTQYF,TGTGCCAGCAGCTTACTGGGGCCAGATACGCAGTATTTT
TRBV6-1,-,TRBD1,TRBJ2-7,CASSRDRAQQYF,TGTGCCAGCAGTCGGGACAGGGCACAGCAGTACTTC
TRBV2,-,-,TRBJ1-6,CASNTVSSYNSPLHF,TGTGCCAGCAACACAGTAAGCTCCTATAATTCACCCCTCCACTTT
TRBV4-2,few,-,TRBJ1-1,CASSPRWGRDGRVNTEAFF,TGTGCCAGCAGCCCCCGATGGGGCAGGGACGGCCGGGTGAACACTGAAGCTTTCTTT
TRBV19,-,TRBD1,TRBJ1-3,CASSRVQTGTGNTIYF,TGTGCCAGTAGTCGAGTTCAGACAGGGACTGGAAACACCATATATTTT
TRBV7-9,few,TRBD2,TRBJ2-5,CASTYSGAGKTQYF,TGTGCCAGCACCTATAGCGGGGCAGGAAAGACCCAGTACTTC
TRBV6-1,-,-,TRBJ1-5,CAVTGTRSNQPQHF,TGTGCCGTAACCGGGACAAGAAGCAATCAGCCCCAGCATTTT
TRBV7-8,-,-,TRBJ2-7,CASRIEGGAQYF,TGTGCCAGCAGGATAGAAGGGGGGGCGCAGTACTTC
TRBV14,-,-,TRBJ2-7,CASSPSWLFSYEQYF,TGTGCCAGCAGCCCAAGTTGGTTGTTCTCCTACGAGCAGTACTTC
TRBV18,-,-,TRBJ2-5,CASSPGLATETQYF,TGTGCCAGCTCACCAGGGTTAGCCACAGAGACCCAGTACTTC
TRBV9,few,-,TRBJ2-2,CASSATGLGNTGELFF,TGTGCCAGCAGCGCGACCGGCCTCGGGAACACCGGGGAGCTGTTTTTT